What follows describes a single T cell receptor beta chain. The data stem from a study of identifying expanded T cells in peripheral blood. Clones were sequenced by immunoSEQ multiplex PCR, and TCRdb holds only the in-frame ones, with some missing. The sample holds under 100,000 clones, approximately 85% seen once. During the collection period, no donor immune events like infections were recorded. Deletions cut 6 bases from V and 8 bases from J, with 19 bases between. This CDR3 spans 14 amino acids. Looked up from germline, CDR1 is MNHNS and CDR2 is SASEGT. This clonotype originated in a person between 18 and 75 years old in good health. Sequencing used blood. The chain couples TRBV6-1 to TRBJ1-2, with a weak D call TRBD1 (6 bases). The CDR3 is CASSVYPDSRGYTF. CDR3 nucleotide sequence: TGTGCCAGCAGCGTCTATCCGGACAGTCGCGGCTACACCTTC.